This record looks at one T cell receptor (beta chain) sequence and its context. Its antigen is not yet known. It has no much larger one-base neighbor in the sample; base qualities were not kept. These data belong to a study of T cell responses to AZD1222 COVID-19 vaccine listed by TCRdb under 2021. At the level of the whole study: AZD1222 recipients with second doses at about 4 weeks or about 12 weeks were pooled, because spike-specific TCR depth and breadth did not differ between schedules. A total of over 230 trial participants underwent TCR sequencing, of whom around 210 had received two doses of AZD1222 and 26 had received two doses of the MenACWY control vaccine. Trial participants were enrolled by age into 18-55, 56-69 and 70-plus year subgroups, with roughly 150, 30 and 60 TCR-sequenced participants respectively.

V trim: 10 bases; J trim: 3 bases; unmatched bases: 3. From the germline V gene (reference sequence), CDR1 is LNHDA and CDR2 is SQIVND. Taken from cysteine to phenylalanine, the CDR3 has 12 residues. The retained sequence is limited to the CDR3, 36 bases, with the frame set at the first base. The CDR3 regions of human TCRbeta chains were analyzed by immunosequencing. The authors processed their data as follows. Repertoire TCRs were checked for matches against a reference library of SARS-CoV-2-specific TCRs that had been generated using the MIRA antigen-specificity platform. Breadth was defined as the fraction of unique TCRs that were SARS-CoV-2-associated, and depth was defined as the fraction of total T cells that were SARS-CoV-2-associated. Using the MIRA data, each spike-specific TCR was assigned both to the spike region to which the TCR was reactive and to a CD4 or CD8 class. Log10-transformed breadth and depth values were compared by one-way ANOVA with Sidak's multiple comparisons tests. TCRdb stores this immuneACCESS table with in-frame sequences only. Part of the clones is absent; in the studies checked, under half of the shortfall reflects unresolved V genes, and no reason is known for the rest. That table supplies the V and J calls and clone size; D and trimming were determined from the DNA. Counted in this sample were 95,000 to 100,000 clones; roughly nine tenths of them appeared once. Together, the top ten hold approximately 1.2% of the sample.

Explained via the paper, the time point label denotes: baseline before first vaccination. The vaccinee samples were drawn from two UK trials, COV001 and COV002, one of which was a single-blind randomized controlled phase 2/3 trial testing AZD1222 (ChAdOx1 nCoV-19) in healthy adults. For TCRbeta chain sequencing, PBMC samples from trial participants were taken at day 0 and at day 28 after the second dose. The study at large found these results: Spike-specific TCR breadth and depth rose significantly after two AZD1222 doses compared with day 0 and with MenACWY recipients. The 56-69-year group was small, and its depth increase did not reach significance, likely because of low power. Nearly half of unique spike-specific TCRs reportedly recognized epitopes outside regions mutated in the B.1.351 and B.1.1.7 variants. Because no day 14 peak-response samples were available, repertoires were characterized only after the peak T cell response. Most participants were white British and females outnumbered males, and the authors suggested that clonal diversity may have been underestimated. Conclusions about previously exposed vaccinees are limited, since just a handful of AZD1222 recipients were seropositive for SARS-CoV-2 at baseline. The whole spike protein was spanned by vaccine-associated CD4 TCRs, and dominant responses were seen in regions 160-218 and 743-854.

Recombination linked TRBV19 to TRBJ1-5; TRBD1 agrees with 7 junctional bases. This TCR came from an adult in good health. The starting material was peripheral blood, obtained on day 0 of AZD1222 vaccination. In nucleotides, the sequence is TGTGCCACTGGGACAGTCAATCAGCCCCAGCATTTT. The encoded protein is CATGTVNQPQHF.